This T cell receptor beta chain comes out of a study of beta chain features in type 1 diabetes. Reverse transcribing all isolated RNA meant expressed TCRB transcripts were sequenced. TCRdb's table, derived via immunoSEQ multiplex PCR, lists solely in-frame clones and lacks some. Seen here are about half a million clones, about 29% observed once, and the top ten hold more than 0.055%. CDR1 is SEHNR and CDR2 is FQNEAQ in the germline V gene (reference sequence). Trimming stripped 4 bases from V and 4 bases from J, with 17 bases between. The CDR3 has 15 amino acids. This clone was counted between two and nine times.

Sequenced material: naive CD4+ T cells from blood. The rearrangement uses TRBV7-9 and TRBJ2-7, with TRBD1 as a possible D gene (6 bases). The TCR sequence derives from a man aged 18 to 29 in good health. The CDR3 here is CASSSPAQGVYEQYF. The CDR3 DNA sequence: TGTGCCAGCAGCTCCCCGGCACAGGGAGTTTACGAGCAGTACTTC.